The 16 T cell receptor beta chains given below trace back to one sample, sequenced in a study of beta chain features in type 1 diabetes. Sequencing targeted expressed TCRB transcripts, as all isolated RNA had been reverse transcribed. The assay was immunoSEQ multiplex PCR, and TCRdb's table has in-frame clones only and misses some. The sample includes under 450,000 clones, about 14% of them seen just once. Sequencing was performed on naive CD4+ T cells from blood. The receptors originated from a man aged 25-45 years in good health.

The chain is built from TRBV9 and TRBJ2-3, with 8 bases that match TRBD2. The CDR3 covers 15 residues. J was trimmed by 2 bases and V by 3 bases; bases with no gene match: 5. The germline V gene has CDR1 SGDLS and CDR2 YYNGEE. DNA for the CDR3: TGTGCCAGCAGCGAGGCTAGCGGGTTCACAGATACGCAGTATTTT. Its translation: CASSEASGFTDTQYF.

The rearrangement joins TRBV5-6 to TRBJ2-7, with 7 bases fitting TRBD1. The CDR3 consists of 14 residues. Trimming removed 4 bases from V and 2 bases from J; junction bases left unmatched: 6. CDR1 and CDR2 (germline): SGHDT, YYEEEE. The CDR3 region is CASSTGQATYEQYV. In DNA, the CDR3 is TGTGCCAGCAGCACCGGACAGGCCACCTACGAGCAGTACGTC.

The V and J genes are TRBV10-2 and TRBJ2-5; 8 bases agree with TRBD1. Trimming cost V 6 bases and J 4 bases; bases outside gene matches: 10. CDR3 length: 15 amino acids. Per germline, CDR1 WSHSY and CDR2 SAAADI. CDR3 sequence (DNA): TGCGCCAGCAGGCGGACAGGGTTGAACCCAGAGACCCAGTACTTC. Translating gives CASRRTGLNPETQYF.

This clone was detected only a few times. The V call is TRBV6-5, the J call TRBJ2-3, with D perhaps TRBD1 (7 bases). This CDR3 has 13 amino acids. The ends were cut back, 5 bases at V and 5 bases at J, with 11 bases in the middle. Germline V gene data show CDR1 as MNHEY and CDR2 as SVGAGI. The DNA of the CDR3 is TGTGCCAGCAGTCTGCAGGGGGGAGATACGCAGTATTTT. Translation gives CASSLQGGDTQYF.

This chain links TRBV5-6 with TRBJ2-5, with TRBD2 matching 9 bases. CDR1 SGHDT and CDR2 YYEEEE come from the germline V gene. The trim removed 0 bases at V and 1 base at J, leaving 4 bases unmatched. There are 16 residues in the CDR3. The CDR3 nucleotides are TGTGCCAGCAGCTTGGTAGGTAGCGGGGGCCAAGAGACCCAGTACTTC. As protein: CASSLVGSGGQETQYF.

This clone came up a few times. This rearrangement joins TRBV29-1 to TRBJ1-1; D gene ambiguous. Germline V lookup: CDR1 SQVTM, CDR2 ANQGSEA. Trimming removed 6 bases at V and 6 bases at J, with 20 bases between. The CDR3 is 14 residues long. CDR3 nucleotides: TGCAGCGTGGGAAACCTTCACCGCGGCGCTGAAGCTTTCTTT. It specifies CSVGNLHRGAEAFF.

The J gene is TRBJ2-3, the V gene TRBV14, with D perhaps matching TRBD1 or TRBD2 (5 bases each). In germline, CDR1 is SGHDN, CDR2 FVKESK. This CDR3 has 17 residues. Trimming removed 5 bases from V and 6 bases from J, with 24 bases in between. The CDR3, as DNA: TGTGCCAGCAGCGTCCCATCGCCGGGGCCTGAAAGGGATACGCAGTATTTT. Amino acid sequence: CASSVPSPGPERDTQYF.

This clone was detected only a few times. For the CDR3, the DNA is TGTGCCAGCAGCCAAGATAGTTGGGAGCAGTTCTTC. Amino acids: CASSQDSWEQFF. The rearrangement joins TRBV14 to TRBJ2-1, with D hard to call. This CDR3 contains 12 residues. Trimming took off 0 bases at V and 10 bases at J, with 7 bases between the two ends. Germline V gene data show CDR1 as SGHDN and CDR2 as FVKESK.

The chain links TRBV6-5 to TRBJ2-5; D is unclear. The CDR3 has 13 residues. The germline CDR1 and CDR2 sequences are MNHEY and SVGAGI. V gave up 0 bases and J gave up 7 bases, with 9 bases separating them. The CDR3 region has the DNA TGTGCCAGCAGTTACTCGAAGGGCTTGACCCAGTACTTC. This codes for CASSYSKGLTQYF.

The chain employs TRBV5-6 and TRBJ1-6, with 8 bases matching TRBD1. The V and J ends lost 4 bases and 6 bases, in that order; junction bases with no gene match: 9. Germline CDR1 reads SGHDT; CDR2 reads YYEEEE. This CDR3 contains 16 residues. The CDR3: CASSADRERVNSPLHF. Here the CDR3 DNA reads TGTGCCAGCAGCGCGGACAGGGAGAGGGTTAATTCACCCCTCCACTTT. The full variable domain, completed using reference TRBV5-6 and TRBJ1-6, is DAGVTQSPTHLIKTRGQQVTLRCSPKSGHDTVSWYQQALGQGPQFIFQYYEEEERQRGNFPDRFSGHQFPNYSSELNVNALLLGDSALYLCASSADRERVNSPLHFGNGTRLTVT.

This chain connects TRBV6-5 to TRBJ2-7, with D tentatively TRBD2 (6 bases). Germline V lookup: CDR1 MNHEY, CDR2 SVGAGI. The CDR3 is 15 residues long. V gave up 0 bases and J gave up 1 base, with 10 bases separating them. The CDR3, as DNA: TGTGCCAGCAGTTACTCGGGGGGAGTTTCCTACGAGCAGTACTTC. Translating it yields CASSYSGGVSYEQYF.

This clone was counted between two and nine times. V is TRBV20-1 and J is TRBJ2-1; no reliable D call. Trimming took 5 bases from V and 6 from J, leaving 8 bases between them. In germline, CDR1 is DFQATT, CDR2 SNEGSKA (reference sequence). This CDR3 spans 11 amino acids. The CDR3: CSAETINEQFF. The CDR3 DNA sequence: TGCAGTGCTGAGACGATCAATGAGCAGTTCTTC.

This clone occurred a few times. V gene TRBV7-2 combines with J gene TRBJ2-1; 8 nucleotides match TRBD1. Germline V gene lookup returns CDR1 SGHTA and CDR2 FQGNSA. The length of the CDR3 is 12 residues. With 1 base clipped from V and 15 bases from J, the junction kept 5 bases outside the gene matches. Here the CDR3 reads CASSLGGTGRFF. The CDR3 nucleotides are TGTGCCAGCAGCTTAGGGGGGACAGGCCGGTTCTTC.

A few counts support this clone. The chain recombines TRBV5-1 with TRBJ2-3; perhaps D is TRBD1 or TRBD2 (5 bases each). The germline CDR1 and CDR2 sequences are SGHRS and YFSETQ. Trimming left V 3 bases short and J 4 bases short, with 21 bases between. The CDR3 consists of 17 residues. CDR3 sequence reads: CASSSEALGVTSDTQYF. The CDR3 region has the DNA TGCGCCAGCAGCTCTGAGGCACTAGGGGTCACCTCAGATACGCAGTATTTT.

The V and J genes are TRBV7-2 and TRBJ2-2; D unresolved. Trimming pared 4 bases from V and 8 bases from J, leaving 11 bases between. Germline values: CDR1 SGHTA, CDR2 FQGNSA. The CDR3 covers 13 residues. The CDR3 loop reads CASSSIIGGELFF. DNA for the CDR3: TGTGCCAGCAGCTCTATTATCGGAGGGGAGCTGTTTTTT. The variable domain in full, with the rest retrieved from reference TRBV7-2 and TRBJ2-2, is GAGVSQSPSNKVTEKGKDVELRCDPISGHTALYWYRQSLGQGLEFLIYFQGNSAPDKSGLPSDRFSAERTGGSVSTLTIQRTQQEDSAVYLCASSSIIGGELFFGEGSRLTVL.

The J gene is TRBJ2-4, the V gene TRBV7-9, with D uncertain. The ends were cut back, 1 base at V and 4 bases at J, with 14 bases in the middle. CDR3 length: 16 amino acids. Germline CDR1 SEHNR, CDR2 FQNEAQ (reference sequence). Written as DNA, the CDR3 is TGTGCCAGCAGCTTAGGTATGCTGGGCAGTAAAAACATTCAGTACTTC. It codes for CASSLGMLGSKNIQYF. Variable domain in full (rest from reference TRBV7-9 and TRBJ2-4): DTGVSQNPRHKITKRGQNVTFRCDPISEHNRLYWYRQTLGQGPEFLTYFQNEAQLEKSRLLSDRFSAERPKGSFSTLEIQRTEQGDSAMYLCASSLGMLGSKNIQYFGAGTRLSVL.